Listed below are T cell receptor beta chains from one sample, sequenced in a study of shared T cell receptors in the human thymus. The protocol was immunoSEQ multiplex PCR, while the TCRdb copy is restricted to in-frame clones and leaves out a portion. The table records hundreds of thousands of clones, around 87% of them present only once. This sample was shared with a second study, whose subject was human thymus T cells.

Sequenced sample: thymocytes. The receptors originated from a boy under two years old with a congenital heart defect. Each CDR3 is given with its conserved first and last residue. Fields, in order: V gene, D gene, clone size, J gene, CDR3 DNA, CDR3 protein. A D gene is named only where the DNA matches it firmly. Not all rows give a size; the values are once, few, many and, for expanded clones, a class.

TRBV25-1	TRBD2	-	TRBJ2-1	TGTGCCAGCAGTGATACGGGAGGGCCACACAATGAGCAGTTCTTC	CASSDTGGPHNEQFF
TRBV28	TRBD1	-	TRBJ1-6	TGTGCCAGCACAAAATCCGGGACAGGCAATTCCCCCCTCCACTTT	CASTKSGTGNSPLHF
TRBV7-2	TRBD1	-	TRBJ1-2	TGTGCCAGCAGGGGACAGGCAGAGCGGTATGGCTACACCTTC	CASRGQAERYGYTF
TRBV11-2	-	once	TRBJ1-2	TGTGCCAGCAGCTTTCCGGCCCTAGGGGAGGATGGCTACACCTTC	CASSFPALGEDGYTF
TRBV19	TRBD1	-	TRBJ2-2	TGTGCCAGTCAAGGGACAGGTGGCACCGGGGAGCTGTTTTTT	CASQGTGGTGELFF
TRBV19	TRBD1	once	TRBJ2-1	TGTGCCAGTAGTAGGGGACAGGCCCTTTACAATGAGCAGTTCTTC	CASSRGQALYNEQFF
TRBV28	-	-	TRBJ1-5	TGTGCCAGCATCAGTCATTCCAATCAGCCCCAGCATTTT	CASISHSNQPQHF
TRBV28	-	-	TRBJ1-3	TGTGCCAGCAGTTTATTTGGGAGAGCGAACTCTGGAAACACCATATATTTT	CASSLFGRANSGNTIYF
TRBV5-6	-	-	TRBJ2-3	TGTGCCAGCAGCTTGAGAGGAGGGCCCTTTGGCACAGATACGCAGTATTTT	CASSLRGGPFGTDTQYF
TRBV7-9	-	-	TRBJ1-1	TGTGCCAGCAGCCCGCGACAGGCGGGTATGAACACTGAAGCTTTCTTT	CASSPRQAGMNTEAFF
TRBV19	-	-	TRBJ2-7	TGTGCCAGTAGTATGACAGCCTACGAGCAGTACTTC	CASSMTAYEQYF
TRBV25-1	TRBD1	-	TRBJ1-4	TGTGCCAGCACGGTTCAGGGGGTCCCCGAAAAACTGTTTTTT	CASTVQGVPEKLFF
TRBV2	-	once	TRBJ1-4	TGTGCCAGCAGTGTCCAGGTTGCTGAAAAACTGTTTTTT	CASSVQVAEKLFF
TRBV5-4	TRBD2	-	TRBJ2-1	TGTGCCAGCAGCCCCAGTTTTCAGCGGGAGTTGGGTGGCAATGAGCAGTTCTTC	CASSPSFQRELGGNEQFF
TRBV27	-	-	TRBJ1-2	TGTGCCAGCAGTTCCCAGGGAATCGGGAGTCCTAACTATGGCTACACCTTC	CASSSQGIGSPNYGYTF
TRBV29-1	-	-	TRBJ1-1	TGCAGCGTTCCCTTAACAGGGTCTAAGAACACTGAAGCTTTCTTT	CSVPLTGSKNTEAFF
TRBV25-1	-	-	TRBJ1-2	TGTGCCAGCAGTGAATCGGGGAGTGGCTACACCTTC	CASSESGSGYTF
TRBV10-3	TRBD1	-	TRBJ2-2	TGTGCCATCAGTGGACAGGGGTTGGTGGCTGGCACCGGGGAGCTGTTTTTT	CAISGQGLVAGTGELFF
TRBV19	TRBD1	few	TRBJ2-1	TGTGCCAGTAGTGAAAGCCAGGGGACAGGGTTCAATGAGCAGTTCTTC	CASSESQGTGFNEQFF
TRBV4-2	-	-	TRBJ2-7	TGTGCCAGCAGCCGCTGTGCGCGGGCGAGGACCTACGAGCAGTACTTC	CASSRCARARTYEQYF
TRBV28	TRBD1	-	TRBJ1-1	TGTGCCAGCAGGCCATCGACAGGGGACATTGAAGCTTTCTTT	CASRPSTGDIEAFF
TRBV4-3	-	-	TRBJ2-1	TGCGCCAGCAGCCAAGATAGCGGAACTACGAGGGGCTCCTACAATGAGCAGTTCTTC	CASSQDSGTTRGSYNEQFF
TRBV6-5	-	-	TRBJ1-5	TGTGCCAGCAGTTACGCCAGGTCACACCATCGGCCCCAGCATTTT	CASSYARSHHRPQHF
TRBV7-3	-	-	TRBJ2-7	TGTGCCAGCCTCCGGGCAGGGAACTACGAGCAGTACTTC	CASLRAGNYEQYF
TRBV11-2	TRBD1	-	TRBJ1-2	TGTGCCAGCAGCTCCGGGACAGGAGCCATCTATGGCTACACCTTC	CASSSGTGAIYGYTF
TRBV4-1	-	once	TRBJ1-1	TGCGCCAGCAGCCGCGGCCAATTGCGGGGGACCACTGAAGCTTTCTTT	CASSRGQLRGTTEAFF
TRBV21-1	-	-	TRBJ1-5	TGTGCCAGCAGCGGACGGGACATGTGGAATCAGCCCCAGCATTTT	CASSGRDMWNQPQHF
TRBV27	-	-	TRBJ2-2	TGTGCCAGCAGTTTCGGGGGGCTCGGCACCGGGGAGCTGTTTTTT	CASSFGGLGTGELFF
TRBV14	TRBD1	-	TRBJ2-7	TGTGCCAGCAGCCAGAGGGCTACCGAGGGACAGGGTAGTGGTGACGAGCAGTACTTC	CASSQRATEGQGSGDEQYF
TRBV7-9	TRBD1	-	TRBJ1-2	TGTGCCAGCAGGTTACCCCAAAGGGACAGGGGCAAAGATGGCTACACCTTC	CASRLPQRDRGKDGYTF
TRBV15	-	-	TRBJ2-3	TGTGCCACCAGCAGAGATCGTCCGGGAAGCGGCACAGATACGCAGTATTTT	CATSRDRPGSGTDTQYF
TRBV15	-	-	TRBJ2-3	TGTGCCACCAGCAGAGGGGATAGAGAGGGGGACACAGATACGCAGTATTTT	CATSRGDREGDTDTQYF
TRBV25-1	TRBD2	-	TRBJ2-1	TGTGCCAGCAGTGAGGTCCTAGCGGGGTACAATGAGCAGTTCTTC	CASSEVLAGYNEQFF
TRBV19	TRBD2	few	TRBJ2-7	TGTGCCAGTGCAACACGGACTAGCGGGAGCTACGAGCAGTACTTC	CASATRTSGSYEQYF
TRBV27	TRBD1	-	TRBJ2-7	TGTGCCAGCAGTAAGACAGGGGGCCTTTACGAGCAGTACTTC	CASSKTGGLYEQYF
TRBV5-6	-	-	TRBJ2-7	TGTGCCAGCAGCTTGGGAGCCGCGACTATCTACGAGCAGTACTTC	CASSLGAATIYEQYF
TRBV4-1	TRBD1	-	TRBJ1-2	TGCGCCAGCAGCCAAGACCACGGGACAGGGGATGGCTACACCTTC	CASSQDHGTGDGYTF
TRBV28	-	-	TRBJ1-5	TGTGCCAGCCTCAGACGGCGGTATAGCAATCAGCCCCAGCATTTT	CASLRRRYSNQPQHF
TRBV7-2	TRBD2	-	TRBJ2-2	TGTGCCAGCAGCCGAGGAGCGGGAGGAACCGGGGAGCTGTTTTTT	CASSRGAGGTGELFF
TRBV5-4	TRBD2	-	TRBJ2-2	TGTGCCAGCAGCTTGGGTGGGATAGCGGGGACCGGGGAGCTGTTTTTT	CASSLGGIAGTGELFF
TRBV10-2	TRBD2	-	TRBJ2-1	TGCGCCAGCAGTGCCCAACTAGCGAGCCCCTACAATGAGCAGTTCTTC	CASSAQLASPYNEQFF
TRBV2	TRBD1	-	TRBJ2-1	TGTGCCAGCAGTGTTCGCCCACTCCGGGACAGGGATTACAATGAGCAGTTCTTC	CASSVRPLRDRDYNEQFF
TRBV6-1	-	-	TRBJ2-1	TGTGCCAGCAGGATAGGACTCCTAAGGGATGAGCAGTTCTTC	CASRIGLLRDEQFF
TRBV7-3	-	-	TRBJ2-1	TGTGCCAGCAGCTTAAGACCCTCTAGCACCCATAGCTCCTACAATGAGCAGTTCTTC	CASSLRPSSTHSSYNEQFF
TRBV4-1	-	-	TRBJ1-4	TGCGCCAGCAGCCTTAACCCTGACATTGGTAATGAAAAACTGTTTTTT	CASSLNPDIGNEKLFF
TRBV23-1	TRBD1	few	TRBJ2-5	TGCGCCAGCAGTCAATGTGACAGGGCGCGAGAGACCCAGTACTTC	CASSQCDRARETQYF
TRBV15	-	-	TRBJ2-7	TGTGCCACCAGCAGAGGATTTACAGGGCAATACGAGCAGTACTTC	CATSRGFTGQYEQYF
TRBV5-1	TRBD1	-	TRBJ1-2	TGCGCCAGCAGGAATACGGACAGGGGTGTGGATGGCTACACCTTC	CASRNTDRGVDGYTF
TRBV7-9	TRBD1	-	TRBJ2-2	TGTGCCAGCAGTTGGACAGGGTGGGAACACACCGGGGAGCTGTTTTTT	CASSWTGWEHTGELFF
TRBV6-6	-	-	TRBJ1-2	TGTGCCAGCAGTTTTTATTGGGGGCGCGGCTACACCTTC	CASSFYWGRGYTF
TRBV28	TRBD1	-	TRBJ2-7	TGTGCCAGCAGTCGAGACAGGGGAAGCTCCTACGAGCAGTACTTC	CASSRDRGSSYEQYF
TRBV19	TRBD1	-	TRBJ2-3	TGTGCCAGTAGTCCCCGCCGGGACAGGGGTGAGGATACGCAGTATTTT	CASSPRRDRGEDTQYF
TRBV2	TRBD1	-	TRBJ1-2	TGTGCCAGCACCCAGGACAGGAGAGGCTACACCTTC	CASTQDRRGYTF
TRBV18	-	-	TRBJ2-7	TGTGCCAGCTCACCTTTCGGTTTATGCAACTCCTACGAGCAGTACTTC	CASSPFGLCNSYEQYF
TRBV6-1	-	-	TRBJ2-7	TGTGCCAGCAGGATAGCGGATTCTACCTACGAGCAGTACTTC	CASRIADSTYEQYF
TRBV5-1	TRBD1	-	TRBJ2-2	TGCGCCAGCAGCCAAAGTATCCGGGACAGTCAGGGGGACACCGGGGAGCTGTTTTTT	CASSQSIRDSQGDTGELFF
TRBV2	TRBD1	-	TRBJ2-7	TGTGCCAGCACACATGGGGGACAGGGGGGCTACGAGCAGTACTTC	CASTHGGQGGYEQYF
TRBV20-1	TRBD1	-	TRBJ1-2	TGCAGTGCCCGGGACAGCTATGGCTACACCTTC	CSARDSYGYTF
TRBV30	-	-	TRBJ2-3	TGTGCCTGGAGAGGCATGGGGCCCCACGGCACAGATACGCAGTATTTT	CAWRGMGPHGTDTQYF